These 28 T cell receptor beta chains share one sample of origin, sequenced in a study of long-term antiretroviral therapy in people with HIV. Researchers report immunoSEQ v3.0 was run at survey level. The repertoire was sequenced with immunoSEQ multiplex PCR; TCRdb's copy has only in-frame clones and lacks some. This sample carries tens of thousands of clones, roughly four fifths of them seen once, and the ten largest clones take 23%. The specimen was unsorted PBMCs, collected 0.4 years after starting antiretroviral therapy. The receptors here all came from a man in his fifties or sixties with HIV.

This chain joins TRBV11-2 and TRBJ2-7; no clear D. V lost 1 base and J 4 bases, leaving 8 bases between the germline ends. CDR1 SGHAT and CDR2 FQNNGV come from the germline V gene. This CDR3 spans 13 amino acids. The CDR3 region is CASSLGGTYEQYF. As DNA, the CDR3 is TGTGCCAGCAGCTTAGGTGGAACTTACGAGCAGTACTTC.

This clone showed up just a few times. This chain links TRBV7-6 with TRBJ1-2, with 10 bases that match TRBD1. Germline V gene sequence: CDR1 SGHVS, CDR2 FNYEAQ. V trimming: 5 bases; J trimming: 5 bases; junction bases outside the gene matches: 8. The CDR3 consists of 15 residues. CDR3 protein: CASSKLGTGVYGYTF. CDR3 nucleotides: TGTGCCAGCAGCAAACTAGGGACAGGGGTTTATGGCTACACCTTC.

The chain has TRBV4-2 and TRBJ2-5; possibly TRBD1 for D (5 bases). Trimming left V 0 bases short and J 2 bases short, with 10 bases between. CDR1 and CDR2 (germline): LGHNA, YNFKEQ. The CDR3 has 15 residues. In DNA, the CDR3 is TGTGCCAGCAGCCAAGAACACAGGTCACAAGAGACCCAGTACTTC. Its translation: CASSQEHRSQETQYF.

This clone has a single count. This CDR3 is CASSQDGGASNQPQHF. In DNA, the CDR3 is TGCGCCAGCAGCCAAGATGGAGGGGCTAGCAATCAGCCCCAGCATTTT. The V and J genes are TRBV4-1 and TRBJ1-5, with D tentatively TRBD1 (5 bases). CDR3 size: 16 residues. Per the germline V gene, CDR1 is MGHRA and CDR2 is YSYEKL. The ends were cut back, 0 bases at V and 0 bases at J, with 9 bases in the middle.

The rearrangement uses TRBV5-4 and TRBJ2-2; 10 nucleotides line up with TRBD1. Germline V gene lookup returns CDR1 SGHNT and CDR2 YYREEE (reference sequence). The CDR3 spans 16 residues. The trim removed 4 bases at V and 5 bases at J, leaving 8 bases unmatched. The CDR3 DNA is TGTGCCAGCAGCCCTCCCGGGACAGGGGTTACCGGGGAGCTGTTTTTT. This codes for CASSPPGTGVTGELFF.

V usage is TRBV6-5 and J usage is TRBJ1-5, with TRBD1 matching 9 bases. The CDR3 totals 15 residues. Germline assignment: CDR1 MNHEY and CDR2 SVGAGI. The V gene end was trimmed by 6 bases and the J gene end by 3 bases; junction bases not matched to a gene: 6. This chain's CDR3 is CASRPTGGINQPQHF. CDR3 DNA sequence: TGTGCCAGCAGGCCGACAGGGGGAATCAATCAGCCCCAGCATTTT.

The CDR3 loop reads CASSLTTGVADTQYF. The CDR3 DNA is TGCGCCAGCAGTCTGACGACAGGTGTCGCAGATACGCAGTATTTT. The chain recombines TRBV4-1 with TRBJ2-3; tentatively, D is TRBD1 (6 bases). The CDR3 is 15 amino acids. V dropped 6 bases and J dropped 4 bases, with 17 bases sitting between them. Looked up from germline, CDR1 is MGHRA and CDR2 is YSYEKL.

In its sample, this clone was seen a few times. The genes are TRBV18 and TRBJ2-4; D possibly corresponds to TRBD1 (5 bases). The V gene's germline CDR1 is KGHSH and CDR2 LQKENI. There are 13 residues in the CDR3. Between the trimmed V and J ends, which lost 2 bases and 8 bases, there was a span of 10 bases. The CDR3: CASSPGADDIQYF. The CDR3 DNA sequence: TGTGCCAGCTCACCAGGGGCCGACGACATTCAGTACTTC.

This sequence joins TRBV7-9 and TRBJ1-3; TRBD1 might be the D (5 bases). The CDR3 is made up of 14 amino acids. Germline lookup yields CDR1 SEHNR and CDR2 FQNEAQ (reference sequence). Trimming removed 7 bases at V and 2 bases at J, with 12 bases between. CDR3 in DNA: TGTGCCAGCACTACCGTGGGGGCTGGAAACACCATATATTTT. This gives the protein CASTTVGAGNTIYF.

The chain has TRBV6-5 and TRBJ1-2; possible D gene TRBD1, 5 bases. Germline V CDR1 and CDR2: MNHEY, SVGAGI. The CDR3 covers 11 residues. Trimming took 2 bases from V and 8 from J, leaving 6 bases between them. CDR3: CASSYRTGYTF. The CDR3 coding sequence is TGTGCCAGCAGTTACCGGACAGGCTACACCTTC.

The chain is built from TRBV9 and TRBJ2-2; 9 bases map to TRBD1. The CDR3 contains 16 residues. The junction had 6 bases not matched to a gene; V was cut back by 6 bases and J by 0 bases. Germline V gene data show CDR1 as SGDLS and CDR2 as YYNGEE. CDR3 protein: CASTPRDRANTGELFF. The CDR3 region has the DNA TGTGCCAGCACCCCGAGGGACAGGGCGAACACCGGGGAGCTGTTTTTT.

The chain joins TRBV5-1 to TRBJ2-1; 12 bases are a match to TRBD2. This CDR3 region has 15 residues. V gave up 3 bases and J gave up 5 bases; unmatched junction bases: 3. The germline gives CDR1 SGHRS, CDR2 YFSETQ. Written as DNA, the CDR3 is TGCGCCAGCAGCTCGACTAGCGGGGGAAACAATGAGCAGTTCTTC. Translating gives CASSSTSGGNNEQFF. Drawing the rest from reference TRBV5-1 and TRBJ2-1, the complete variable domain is KAGVTQTPRYLIKTRGQQVTLSCSPISGHRSVSWYQQTPGQGLQFLFEYFSETQRNKGNFPGRFSGRQFSNSRSEMNVSTLELGDSALYLCASSSTSGGNNEQFFGPGTRLTVL.

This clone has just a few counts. The CDR3 DNA is TGTGCCAGCAGTGTTTCTAACTATGGCTACACCTTC. Encoded protein: CASSVSNYGYTF. The rearrangement joins TRBV2 to TRBJ1-2; no definite D call. Germline loops: CDR1 SNHLY, CDR2 FYNNEI. The CDR3 extends over 12 amino acids. Deletions cut 4 bases from V and 0 bases from J, with 3 bases between.

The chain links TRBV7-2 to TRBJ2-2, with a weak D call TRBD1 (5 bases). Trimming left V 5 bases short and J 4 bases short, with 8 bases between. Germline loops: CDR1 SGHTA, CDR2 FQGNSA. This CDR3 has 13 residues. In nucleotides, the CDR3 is TGTGCCAGCAGCGGACAAGGCACCGGGGAGCTGTTTTTT. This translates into CASSGQGTGELFF.

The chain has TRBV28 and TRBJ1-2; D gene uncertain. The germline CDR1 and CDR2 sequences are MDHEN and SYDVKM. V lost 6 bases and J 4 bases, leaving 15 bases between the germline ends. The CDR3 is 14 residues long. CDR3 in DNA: TGTGCCAGCAGCCGGCGGGGATTATCCTATGGCTACACCTTC. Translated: CASSRRGLSYGYTF.

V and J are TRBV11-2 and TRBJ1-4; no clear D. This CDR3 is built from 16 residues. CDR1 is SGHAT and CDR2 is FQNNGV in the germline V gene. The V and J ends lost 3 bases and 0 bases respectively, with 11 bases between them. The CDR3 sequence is CASSLTPFATNEKLFF. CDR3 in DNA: TGTGCCAGCAGCTTGACACCCTTCGCAACTAATGAAAAACTGTTTTTT.

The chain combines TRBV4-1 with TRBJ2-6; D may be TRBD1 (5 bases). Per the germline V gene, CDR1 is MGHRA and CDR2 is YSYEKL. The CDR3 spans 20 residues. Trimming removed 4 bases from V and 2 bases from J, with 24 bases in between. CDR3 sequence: CASSPRTDRWSLTGANVLTF. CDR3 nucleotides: TGCGCCAGCAGCCCCCGAACAGACAGATGGAGTCTTACTGGGGCCAACGTCCTGACTTTC.

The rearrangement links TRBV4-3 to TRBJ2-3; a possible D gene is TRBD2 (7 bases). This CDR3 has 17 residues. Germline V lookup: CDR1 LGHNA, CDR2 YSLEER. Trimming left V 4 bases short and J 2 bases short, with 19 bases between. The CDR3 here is CASSRDKGGGHTDTQYF. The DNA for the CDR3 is TGCGCCAGCAGCCGCGATAAGGGGGGGGGCCACACAGATACGCAGTATTTT.

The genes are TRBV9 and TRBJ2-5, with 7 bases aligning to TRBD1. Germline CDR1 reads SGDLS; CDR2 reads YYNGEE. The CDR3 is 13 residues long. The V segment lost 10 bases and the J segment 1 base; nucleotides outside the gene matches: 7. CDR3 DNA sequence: TGTGCCGGCCAACAGGGGACCCAAGAGACCCAGTACTTC. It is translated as CAGQQGTQETQYF.

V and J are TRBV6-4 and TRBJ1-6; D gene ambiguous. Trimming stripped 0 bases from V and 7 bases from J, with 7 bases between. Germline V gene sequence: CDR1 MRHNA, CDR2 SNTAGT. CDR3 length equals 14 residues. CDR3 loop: CASSDSNGNSPLHF. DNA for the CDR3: TGTGCCAGCAGTGACTCGAACGGAAATTCACCCCTCCACTTT.

The CDR3 DNA reads as TGTGCCAGCAATCAACAGGGAAGAGTAAGAAACACCATATATTTT. Translation: CASNQQGRVRNTIYF. The chain has TRBV28 and TRBJ1-3; TRBD1 might be the D (6 bases). The CDR3 covers 15 residues. The germline V gene has CDR1 MDHEN and CDR2 SYDVKM. Trimming shortened V by 7 bases and J by 5 bases, and 18 bases separated the two germline ends.

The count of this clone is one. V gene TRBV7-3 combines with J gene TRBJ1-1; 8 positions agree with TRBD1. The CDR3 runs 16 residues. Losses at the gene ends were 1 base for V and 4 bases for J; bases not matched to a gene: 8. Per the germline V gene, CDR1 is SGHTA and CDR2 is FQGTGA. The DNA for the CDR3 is TGTGCCAGCAGCTTAAAGGCAGGGGGCCCCGCCACTGAAGCTTTCTTT. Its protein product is CASSLKAGGPATEAFF.

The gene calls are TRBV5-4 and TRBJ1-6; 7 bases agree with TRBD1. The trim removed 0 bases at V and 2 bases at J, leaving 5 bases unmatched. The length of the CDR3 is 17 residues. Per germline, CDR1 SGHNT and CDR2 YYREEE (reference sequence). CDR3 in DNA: TGTGCCAGCAGCTTGGCTGCAGGGGGAACCTATAATTCACCCCTCCACTTT. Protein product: CASSLAAGGTYNSPLHF. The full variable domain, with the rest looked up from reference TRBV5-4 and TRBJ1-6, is ETGVTQSPTHLIKTRGQQVTLRCSSQSGHNTVSWYQQALGQGPQFIFQYYREEENGRGNFPPRFSGLQFPNYSSELNVNALELDDSALYLCASSLAAGGTYNSPLHFGNGTRLTVT.

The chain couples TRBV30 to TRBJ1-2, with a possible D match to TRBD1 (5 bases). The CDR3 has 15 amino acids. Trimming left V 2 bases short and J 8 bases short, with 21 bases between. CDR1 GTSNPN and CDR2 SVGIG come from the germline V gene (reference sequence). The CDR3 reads CAWSPLRGRLKGYTF. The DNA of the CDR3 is TGTGCCTGGAGTCCTCTGCGGGGGAGGCTAAAGGGCTACACCTTC.

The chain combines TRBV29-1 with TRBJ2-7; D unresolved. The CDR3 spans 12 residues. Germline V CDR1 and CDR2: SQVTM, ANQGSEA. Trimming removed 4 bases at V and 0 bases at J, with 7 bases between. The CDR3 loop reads CSVVSSSYEQYF. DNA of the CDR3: TGCAGCGTTGTAAGCAGCTCCTACGAGCAGTACTTC.

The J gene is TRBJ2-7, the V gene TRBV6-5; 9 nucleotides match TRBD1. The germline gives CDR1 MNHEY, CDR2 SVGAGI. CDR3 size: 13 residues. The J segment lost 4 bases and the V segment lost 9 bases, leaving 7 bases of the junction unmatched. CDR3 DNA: TGTGCCAGTAGGGGACAGGGAACGTACGAGCAGTACTTC. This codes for CASRGQGTYEQYF.

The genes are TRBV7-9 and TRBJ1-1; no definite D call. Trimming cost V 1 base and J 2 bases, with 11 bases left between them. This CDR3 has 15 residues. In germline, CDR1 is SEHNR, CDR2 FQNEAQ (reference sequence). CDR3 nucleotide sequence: TGTGCCAGCAGCTTAGTAGGACGAAGAAACACTGAAGCTTTCTTT. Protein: CASSLVGRRNTEAFF. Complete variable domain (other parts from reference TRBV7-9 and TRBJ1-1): DTGVSQNPRHKITKRGQNVTFRCDPISEHNRLYWYRQTLGQGPEFLTYFQNEAQLEKSRLLSDRFSAERPKGSFSTLEIQRTEQGDSAMYLCASSLVGRRNTEAFFGQGTRLTVV.

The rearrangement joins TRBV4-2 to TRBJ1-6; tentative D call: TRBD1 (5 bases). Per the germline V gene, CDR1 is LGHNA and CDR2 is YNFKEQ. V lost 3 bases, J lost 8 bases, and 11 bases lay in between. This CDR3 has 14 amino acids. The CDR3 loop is CASSQQGSYSPLHF. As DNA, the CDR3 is TGTGCCAGCAGCCAGCAGGGAAGTTATTCACCCCTCCACTTT.